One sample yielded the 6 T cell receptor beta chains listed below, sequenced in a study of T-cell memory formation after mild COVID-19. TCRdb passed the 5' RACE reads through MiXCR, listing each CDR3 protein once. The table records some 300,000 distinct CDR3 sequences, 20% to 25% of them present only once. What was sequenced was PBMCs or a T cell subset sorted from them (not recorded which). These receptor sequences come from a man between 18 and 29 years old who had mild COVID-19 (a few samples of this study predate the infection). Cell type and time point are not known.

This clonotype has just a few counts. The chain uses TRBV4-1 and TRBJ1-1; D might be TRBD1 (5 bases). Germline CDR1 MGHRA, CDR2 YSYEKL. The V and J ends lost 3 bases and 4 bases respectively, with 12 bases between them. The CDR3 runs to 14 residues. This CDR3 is CASSHRAGGTEAFF. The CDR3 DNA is TGCGCCAGCAGCCACAGGGCTGGGGGCACTGAAGCTTTCTTT.

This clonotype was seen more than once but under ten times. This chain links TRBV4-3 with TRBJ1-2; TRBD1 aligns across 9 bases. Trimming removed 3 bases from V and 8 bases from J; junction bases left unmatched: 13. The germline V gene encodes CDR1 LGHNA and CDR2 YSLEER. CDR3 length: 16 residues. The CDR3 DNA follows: TGCGCCAGCAGCCACGCAATCCGGGACAGGGTCGACGGCTACACCTTC. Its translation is CASSHAIRDRVDGYTF.

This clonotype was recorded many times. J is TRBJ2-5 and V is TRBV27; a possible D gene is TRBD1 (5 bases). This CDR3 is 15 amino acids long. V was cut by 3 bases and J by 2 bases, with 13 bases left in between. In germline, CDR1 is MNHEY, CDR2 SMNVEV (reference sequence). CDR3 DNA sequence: TGTGCCAGCAGTTTCGGCCAGGGCCAACAAGAGACCCAGTACTTC. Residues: CASSFGQGQQETQYF.

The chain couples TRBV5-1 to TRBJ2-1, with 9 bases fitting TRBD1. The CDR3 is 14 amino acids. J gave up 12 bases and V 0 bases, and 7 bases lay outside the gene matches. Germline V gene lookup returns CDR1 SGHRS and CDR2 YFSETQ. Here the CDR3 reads CASSLGQGDGVQFF. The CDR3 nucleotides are TGCGCCAGCAGCTTGGGACAGGGGGATGGAGTGCAGTTCTTC.

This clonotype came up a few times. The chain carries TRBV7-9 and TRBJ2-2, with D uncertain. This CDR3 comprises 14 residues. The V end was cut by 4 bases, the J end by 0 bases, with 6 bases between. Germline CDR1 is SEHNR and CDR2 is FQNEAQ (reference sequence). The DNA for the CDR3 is TGTGCCAGCAGCTCGACAACGAACACCGGGGAGCTGTTTTTT. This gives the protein CASSSTTNTGELFF.

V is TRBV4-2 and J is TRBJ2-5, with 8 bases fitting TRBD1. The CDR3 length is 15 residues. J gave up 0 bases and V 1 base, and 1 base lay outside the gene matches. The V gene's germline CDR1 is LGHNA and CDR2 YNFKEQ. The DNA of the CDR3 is TGTGCCAGCAGCCAAGTGGACAGGGACCAAGAGACCCAGTACTTC. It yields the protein CASSQVDRDQETQYF.